This T cell receptor beta chain comes out of a study of T cells expressing NK-cell markers (dated by TCRdb to 2020 to 2022). Looking at the study overall: In sorted CD3+CD56+NKG2C+, CD3+CD56+NKG2C- and CD3+CD56-NKG2C+ T-cell subsets from 7 or 8 donors, TCR beta-chain repertoires were profiled. Sequencing of the libraries produced 2 x 150 bp reads on Illumina HiSeq 2000/2500, MiSeq or NextSeq. The study sequenced eight donors, all healthy volunteers chosen at random: three men and five women. Among the eight sequenced donors, only one was HCMV-seronegative, while the other seven were HCMV-seropositive. What the study reported, not specific to this receptor: In roughly 6 donors, the dominant CD3+CD56+NKG2C+ clonotypes were found to rank among the top 10 CD8+ clonotypes and to make up about 1.0-8% of CD8+ T cells. Those dominant clonotypes were again the most abundant among CD3+CD56-NKG2C+ cells in a handful of donors, at roughly 28.3-60.1%. Whether the expanded NKG2C-expressing T cell clones were specific for HCMV antigens was left unclear.

Remarks on this clonotype: Its antigen is not yet known.

The sequencer was an Illumina HiSeq 2000. TCR beta cDNA libraries were prepared using 5'RACE template switching, which introduced a universal primer site and unique molecular identifiers. Priming for cDNA synthesis came from the TCR beta constant segment, and two successive PCR amplification steps followed. The authors processed their data as follows. MIGEC was used to demultiplex reads and group the reads by UMI, and MiTCR was used to assemble and quantify clonotypes. Only TCR cDNA sequences supported by at least two reads were kept to exclude erroneous sequences. The tcR package was used for downstream repertoire analysis, with clonotypes matched between fractions based on CDR3 nucleotide sequence plus V segment. Antigen specificity was annotated against VDJdb with VDJmatch, allowing one amino acid substitution in CDR3. Based on TCRdb reprocessing of the reads, there is one entry per CDR3 protein sequence, and DNA is missing. V and J calls and clone size were set by TCRdb, not the authors. The sample table holds about 540,000 distinct CDR3 sequences. The ten largest account for roughly 3.4% of the sample.

HCMV-specific IgG was detected in serum with a commercial ELISA kit to determine HCMV serostatus. Peripheral blood mononuclear cells were isolated from blood by Ficoll density gradient centrifugation. The TCR comes from a man younger than 30 in good health. Donor details come from another sample of the same person, matched by shared clones. What was sequenced was blood T cells: a sorted CD56 or NKG2C T cell subset, CD4+ or CD8+ T cells, or bulk PBMC T cells (not recorded which).

The CDR3 loop reads CATSAPRGVNEKLFF. The chain links TRBV6-1 with TRBJ1-4; without DNA, the TCRdb call of TRBD1 cannot be checked. For CDR1 and CDR2, the germline V gene lists MNHNS and SASEGT. The cysteine opens and the phenylalanine closes a CDR3 of 15 amino acids. No coding sequence is recorded.